This TCR beta chain was profiled in a study of OX40 agonist ivuxolimab in advanced cancers. For context, the study as a whole: Ivuxolimab, which targeted the costimulatory receptor OX40 (CD134), was an agonistic, fully human IgG2 monoclonal antibody. Intravenous ivuxolimab was administered to patients every 2 weeks at six dose levels: 0.01, 0.1, 0.3, 1.5, 3 and 10 mg/kg. Of the approximately 53 patients in dose escalation, around 19 had hepatocellular carcinoma, approximately 15 had melanoma, 9 had renal cell carcinoma and 9 had head and neck cancer. The dose-escalation cohort was roughly 80% male with a mean age of approximately 60 years, ranging from about 20 to 80. Prior anti-PD-1, anti-PD-L1 or anti-CTLA-4 therapy was permitted, and approximately 41% of dose-escalation patients had received checkpoint inhibitors. Partial responses occurred in three dose-escalation patients, of whom one had hepatocellular carcinoma and two had cutaneous melanoma. Peripheral TCRbeta sequencing aimed to test whether ivuxolimab altered TCR sequence diversity and caused clonal T-cell expansion. The paper describes the monotherapy dose-escalation part (N of about 55 patients) of the phase I trial of ivuxolimab.

For sequencing of the TCRbeta CDR3 region, genomic DNA was extracted from the sorted cells. The immunoSEQ Assay was used to sequence the TCRbeta CDR3 regions. TCRdb's version of the immuneACCESS table is confined to in-frame rearrangements and falls short of the full clone set. An unresolved V gene accounts for under half of the shortfall where checked; the remainder is of unknown origin. In this sample the table shows more than 35,000 clones, 65% to 85% of which occur a single time. The ten largest make up roughly a fifth of the sample. Patients with a history of autoimmune disease or receiving systemic immunosuppression were excluded from the trial. Peripheral blood for TCR sequencing was collected from all dose cohorts at baseline, on cycle 4 day 1, and on cycle 7 day 1. The samples were drawn from a first-in-human, open-label, multicenter phase I dose-escalation trial of ivuxolimab. The trial enrolled adults with locally advanced or metastatic head and neck squamous cell, hepatocellular, melanoma or renal cell carcinoma. CD4+ and CD8+ T cells were sorted separately from peripheral blood before TCR sequencing.

About this clone itself: Its cognate antigen has yet to be identified. No base-level quality is on record; no much larger clone is a single base apart.

General study outcomes and caveats: Antigen specificity was not determined for the clonally expanded peripheral T cells. Low levels of normalized T-cell clonal expansion were also seen in some patients who did not respond. After ivuxolimab, CD8+ T cells had more expanded clones than CD4+ T cells on average. Partial responders in the 0.1-3.0 mg/kg groups had among the lowest normalized peripheral clonal expansion, especially among CD8+ T cells. At doses of 0.1 to 3.0 mg/kg, clonal expansion of both CD4+ and CD8+ T cells in blood was seen between baseline and week 6.

The CDR3 contains 13 residues, cysteine and phenylalanine counted. The kept DNA is CDR3 alone, 39 bases in frame from the first base. V and J are truncated by 4 bases and 6 bases respectively, leaving an intervening sequence of 13 bases. CDR1 and CDR2 are drawn from the germline V gene: SNHLY, FYNNEI. This specimen consisted of CD4+ or CD8+ T cells sorted from blood, obtained in a trial of the OX40 agonist ivuxolimab. This receptor was obtained from an adult with an advanced solid tumor such as melanoma, head and neck, liver or kidney cancer. The rearrangement combines TRBV2 with TRBJ2-7; the D gene is perhaps TRBD2, on 6 matching bases. For the CDR3, the sequence is CASSGGTRLEQYF. The base sequence is TGTGCCAGCAGTGGCGGGACTCGGCTCGAGCAGTACTTC.